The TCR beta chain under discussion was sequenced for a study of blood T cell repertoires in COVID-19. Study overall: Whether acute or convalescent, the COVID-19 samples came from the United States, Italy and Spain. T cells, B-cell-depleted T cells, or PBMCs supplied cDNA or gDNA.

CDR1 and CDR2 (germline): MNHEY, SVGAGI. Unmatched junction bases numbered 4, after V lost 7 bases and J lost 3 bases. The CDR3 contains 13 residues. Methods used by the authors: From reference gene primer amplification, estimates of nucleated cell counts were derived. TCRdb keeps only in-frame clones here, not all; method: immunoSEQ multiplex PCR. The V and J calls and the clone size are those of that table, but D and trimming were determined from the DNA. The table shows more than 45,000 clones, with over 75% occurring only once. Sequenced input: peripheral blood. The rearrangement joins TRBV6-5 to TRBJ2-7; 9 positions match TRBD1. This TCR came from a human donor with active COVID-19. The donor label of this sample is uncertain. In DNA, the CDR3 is TGTGCCAGCACATCGGGACAGGGCTACGAGCAGTACTTC. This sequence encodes CASTSGQGYEQYF.